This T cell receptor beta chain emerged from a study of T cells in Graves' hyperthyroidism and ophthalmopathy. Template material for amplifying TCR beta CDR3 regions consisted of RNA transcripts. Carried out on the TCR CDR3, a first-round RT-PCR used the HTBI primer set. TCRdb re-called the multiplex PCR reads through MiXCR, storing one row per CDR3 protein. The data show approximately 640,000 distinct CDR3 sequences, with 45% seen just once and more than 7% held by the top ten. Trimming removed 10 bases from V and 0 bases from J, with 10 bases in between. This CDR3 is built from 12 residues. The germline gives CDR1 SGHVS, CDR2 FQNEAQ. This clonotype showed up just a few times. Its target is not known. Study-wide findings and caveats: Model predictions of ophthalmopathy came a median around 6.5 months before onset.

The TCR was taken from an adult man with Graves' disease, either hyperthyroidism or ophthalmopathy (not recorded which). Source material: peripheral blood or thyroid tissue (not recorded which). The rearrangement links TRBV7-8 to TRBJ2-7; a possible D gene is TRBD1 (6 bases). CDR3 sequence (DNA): TGTGCCACCACACAGGGCTCCTACGAGCAGTACTTC. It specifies CATTQGSYEQYF.